This passage covers 16 T cell receptor beta chains from one sample sequenced in a study of cytomegalovirus exposure and HLA in healthy donors. The data were produced by immunoSEQ multiplex PCR, yet TCRdb's version contains in-frame clones alone and is incomplete. The sample records tens of thousands of clones, roughly 94% being singletons. Input material: PBMCs. These receptors were obtained from a man between 18 and 35 years old in good health and CMV-seronegative.

The V call is TRBV6-6, the J call TRBJ2-1; D not resolved. The V end was cut by 0 bases, the J end by 8 bases, with 8 bases between. Germline lookup yields CDR1 MNHNY and CDR2 SVGAGI (reference sequence). This CDR3 spans 13 amino acids. This chain's CDR3 is CASSYSPSDEQFF. The DNA for the CDR3 is TGTGCCAGCAGTTACTCTCCAAGCGATGAGCAGTTCTTC.

The rearrangement links TRBV5-1 to TRBJ2-7; 11 nucleotides agree with TRBD2. Germline assignment: CDR1 SGHRS and CDR2 YFSETQ. The CDR3 is made up of 19 amino acids. Trimming removed 0 bases from V and 0 bases from J; junction bases left unmatched: 11. The DNA for the CDR3 is TGCGCCAGCAGCTTGGGACTAGCGGGAACCTGGGTTAACTCCTACGAGCAGTACTTC. Translating it yields CASSLGLAGTWVNSYEQYF.

The chain carries TRBV6-5 and TRBJ1-1, with D uncertain. The CDR3 has 13 residues. Germline CDR1 is MNHEY and CDR2 is SVGAGI. Trimming cost V 2 bases and J 4 bases, with 8 bases left between them. The CDR3 spells CASSYGEGTEAFF. DNA of the CDR3: TGTGCCAGCAGTTACGGGGAGGGCACTGAAGCTTTCTTT.

V and J are TRBV30 and TRBJ2-1; the D gene is possibly TRBD2 (6 bases). The V end lost 2 bases, the J end lost 8 bases, and 16 bases lay between the germline ends. The CDR3 sequence is 14 residues long. The germline gives CDR1 GTSNPN, CDR2 SVGIG (reference sequence). Written as DNA, the CDR3 is TGTGCCTGGAGTCATGGTGCCGGGGAGGATGAGCAGTTCTTC. Its protein is CAWSHGAGEDEQFF.

This clone was recorded once. Here the CDR3 DNA reads TGTGCCAGCAGTGCGGACAGGGTTCACGAGCAGTACTTC. This sequence encodes CASSADRVHEQYF. The chain has TRBV11-3 and TRBJ2-7; TRBD1 agrees at 8 bases. The CDR3 runs to 13 residues. Germline loops: CDR1 SGHNT, CDR2 YENEEA. Unmatched junction bases numbered 6, after V lost 6 bases and J lost 5 bases.

The chain couples TRBV5-4 to TRBJ2-3; possible D gene TRBD2, 6 bases. V lost 4 bases, J lost 8 bases, and 17 bases lay in between. CDR1 is SGHNT, CDR2 YYREEE, per germline (reference sequence). The CDR3 has 14 residues. The CDR3 DNA reads TGTGCCAGCAGCACTACGACCAAGGAGGGTACGCAGTATTTT. It yields the protein CASSTTTKEGTQYF.

The gene calls are TRBV14 and TRBJ1-1, with 9 bases aligning to TRBD1. Trimming at V came to 4 bases and at J to 4 bases, leaving 1 base not matched to a gene. The CDR3 extends over 13 amino acids. In germline, CDR1 is SGHDN, CDR2 FVKESK. CDR3 DNA: TGTGCCAGCAGCCGGACAGGGGCCACTGAAGCTTTCTTT. Its protein is CASSRTGATEAFF.

V is TRBV28 and J is TRBJ2-7, with D maybe TRBD1 (6 bases). CDR1 is MDHEN and CDR2 is SYDVKM in the germline V gene. V lost 9 bases to trimming and J lost 3 bases, with 18 bases between them. The CDR3 has 14 amino acids. CDR3 DNA sequence: TGTGCCAGTACCAAACAGGGAATCCGCTACGAGCAGTACTTC. Translation: CASTKQGIRYEQYF.

V gene TRBV19 combines with J gene TRBJ1-2, with 8 nucleotides matching TRBD1. Germline values: CDR1 LNHDA, CDR2 SQIVND (reference sequence). Losses at the gene ends were 7 bases for V and 8 bases for J; bases not matched to a gene: 9. The CDR3 covers 13 residues. CDR3 nucleotides: TGTGCCAGTACCCGGACAGGGCCGGAAGGCTACACCTTC. Translated, it gives CASTRTGPEGYTF.

The CDR3 nucleotides read TGTGCCAGCAGCTTAAATGAGAGGGGGGAAAAACTGTTTTTT. It specifies CASSLNERGEKLFF. This sequence joins TRBV5-6 and TRBJ1-4; D possibly corresponds to TRBD1 (6 bases). There are 14 residues in the CDR3. The V and J ends lost 2 bases and 8 bases respectively, with 13 bases between them. CDR1 is SGHDT, CDR2 YYEEEE, per germline.

The chain carries TRBV11-3 and TRBJ2-2, with TRBD2 as a possible D gene (5 bases). V was trimmed by 4 bases and J by 5 bases, leaving 5 bases between them. This CDR3 comprises 12 residues. The germline V gene has CDR1 SGHNT and CDR2 YENEEA. The CDR3 bases are TGTGCCAGCAGCTCGGGGACCGGGGAGCTGTTTTTT. Its protein is CASSSGTGELFF.

J is TRBJ1-1 and V is TRBV4-2; maybe TRBD1 (5 bases). In germline, CDR1 is LGHNA, CDR2 YNFKEQ. The germline V and J ends were trimmed by 0 bases and 5 bases, with 16 bases remaining between them. This CDR3 has 16 amino acids. CDR3 nucleotide sequence: TGTGCCAGCAGCCAAGAGTCCCAGGGTTTGGGGACTGAAGCTTTCTTT. This sequence encodes CASSQESQGLGTEAFF.

The genes are TRBV14 and TRBJ2-7; D remains ambiguous. Trimming removed 4 bases at V and 1 base at J, with 14 bases between. There are 15 residues in the CDR3. Looked up from germline, CDR1 is SGHDN and CDR2 is FVKESK. CDR3 sequence: CASSPRPAWSYEQYF. CDR3 sequence (DNA): TGTGCCAGCAGCCCCCGCCCCGCGTGGTCCTACGAGCAGTACTTC.

The V gene is TRBV29-1, the J gene TRBJ2-7, with a weak D call TRBD1 (5 bases). Germline V gives CDR1 SQVTM, CDR2 ANQGSEA. V gave up 7 bases and J gave up 2 bases, with 15 bases separating them. The CDR3 totals 13 residues. The CDR3, as DNA: TGCAGCGCATCAGGGAAGGGCCCCTACGAGCAGTACTTC. It yields the protein CSASGKGPYEQYF.

V is TRBV19 and J is TRBJ1-1; TRBD1 agrees at 8 bases. The length of the CDR3 is 14 residues. Germline lookup yields CDR1 LNHDA and CDR2 SQIVND (reference sequence). V shed 3 bases and J 6 bases; nucleotides not matched to a gene: 6. CDR3: CASSIRGPFAEAFF. The CDR3 DNA follows: TGTGCCAGTAGTATCAGGGGGCCGTTTGCTGAAGCTTTCTTT.

V usage is TRBV7-9 and J usage is TRBJ2-3; the D gene is possibly TRBD2 (5 bases). Germline CDR1 SEHNR, CDR2 FQNEAQ (reference sequence). The ends were cut back, 6 bases at V and 0 bases at J, with 10 bases in the middle. This CDR3 comprises 14 residues. Here the CDR3 reads CASRRDSSTDTQYF. The CDR3 coding sequence is TGTGCCAGCAGACGGGATTCTAGCACAGATACGCAGTATTTT. The variable domain in full, with the rest retrieved from reference TRBV7-9 and TRBJ2-3, is DTGVSQNPRHKITKRGQNVTFRCDPISEHNRLYWYRQTLGQGPEFLTYFQNEAQLEKSRLLSDRFSAERPKGSFSTLEIQRTEQGDSAMYLCASRRDSSTDTQYFGPGTRLTVL.